This is a list of T cell receptor beta chains from one sample in a study of T cell repertoires in cytomegalovirus infection. MiXCR, run by TCRdb on the reads, gives a single entry per CDR3 protein. The profile shows around 210,000 distinct CDR3 sequences, 6.5% of them singletons. Input material: PBMCs. All receptors derive from a human donor in good health (CMV status not recorded). Some clones in this sample may be carry-over from other donors' samples. Each CDR3 is given with its conserved first and last residue.

v_gene	j_gene	CDR3aa
TRBV7-3	TRBJ1-1	CASSILGMGNTEAFF
TRBV6-2/TRBV6-3	TRBJ1-5	CASGGFNQPQHF
TRBV7-2	TRBJ2-1	CASSPNAGYNEQCF
TRBV19	TRBJ2-7	CASTLTAGGSYEQYF
TRBV7-2	TRBJ1-3	CASSLVPGQAEVF
TRBV12-3/TRBV12-4	TRBJ1-5	CASRLPMPNQPQHF
TRBV28	TRBJ1-1	CASSLRWEAFF
TRBV5-1	TRBJ2-1	CASSSKPGTGVNNEQFF
TRBV12-5	TRBJ2-3	CASGSRADTQYF
TRBV28	TRBJ2-7	CASSPPSGIYEQYF
TRBV7-8	TRBJ2-3	CASSWTSGGPPDTDTQYF
TRBV12-3/TRBV12-4	TRBJ2-7	CASSLVGTRIYEQYF
TRBV11-1	TRBJ2-5	CASSPGQLQETQYF
TRBV7-9	TRBJ2-3	CASSSRQVGVTDTQYF
TRBV19	TRBJ1-5	CASSLDRIYSNQPQHF
TRBV7-8	TRBJ2-3	CASSWYSRGAGTQYF
TRBV15	TRBJ2-2	CATSSHGGFTGELFF
TRBV29-1	TRBJ2-3	CSVPLAGTTDTQYF
TRBV5-4	TRBJ1-1	CASSSRVDRVIWNTEAFF
TRBV28	TRBJ2-5	CASSLGPGSQGPQQAQYF
TRBV2	TRBJ1-5	CASSGGRSGNQPQHF
TRBV18	TRBJ1-2	CASSQQGQPNYGYTF